This entry concerns a single T cell receptor (beta chain). This clonotype was observed a handful of times. What antigen it recognizes has not been identified. Base quality data are lacking; no much larger clone is found one base away. Receptors were amplified or captured by 5' RACE. The instrument given in TCRdb is Illumina HiSeq 2500. The second PCR ran for roughly 7 to 12 cycles and used a J-beta primer mix along with a sample-barcoded 5' primer. A unique molecular identifier was introduced onto each TCR beta cDNA molecule by a template-switch 5' adaptor carrying 12 random nucleotides. At least 2.5 million CDR3-containing paired-end reads were obtained from each sample. First-strand cDNA synthesis was performed from all RNA using the Mint cDNA synthesis kit, with priming by a TRBC-specific oligonucleotide. Following uracil-DNA glycosylase treatment, all cDNA underwent a first 18-cycle PCR with the universal primers M1SS and BC2_uni_R. In the authors' own workflow: For normalization, 1 million high-quality reads, each with a distinct molecular identifier, were randomly selected from each sample. Instead of being binned into consensus sequences, reads that shared molecular identifiers were thrown out. MiTCR, set to a Q25 quality threshold and the strictest error-elimination algorithm, was used for CDR3 identification, clonotype clustering and error correction. Lower-bound total TCR beta diversity was estimated with a nonparametric unseen species model using Euler transformation. TCRdb reanalyzed the raw reads on its own, using fastp at Q25 for trimming and MiXCR for clone calling, and kept in-frame beta chains. Records with the same CDR3 protein are collapsed into one entry carrying the most frequent genes and DNA. In this record, the V and J calls reflect TCRdb's handling and not the investigators' own analysis. This sample gives about 750,000 distinct CDR3 sequences in total; approximately 55% of them show up just once. The ten largest account for about two fifths of the sample.

The entry originates in a study of blood T cells in healthy people across ages (dated by TCRdb to the mid-2010s). About the study as a whole: In model experiments, template switching captured about one uniquely barcoded TCR beta cDNA molecule for every two T cells. Donors were grouped into four age groups: young (average roughly 15 years), middle-aged (under 40), aged (around 60) and long-lived (less than 85). Age-related changes in TCR beta repertoire diversity were measured in the study by deep sequencing normalized with unique cDNA molecular identifiers. To avoid experimental bias, donors of different ages were distributed randomly across sequencing lanes. For two donors (one aged 18 to 29 and one aged 80 or older), the study analyzed two additional independent replicas of 1 million unique cDNA reads from the same blood draw.

Looking up the germline V gene yields CDR1 SQVTM and CDR2 ANQGSEA. The CDR3 starts with the cysteine, ends with the phenylalanine, and has 15 residues. CDR3 DNA only is kept here, 45 bases in frame from base 1. V trim: 1 base; J trim: 9 bases; unmatched bases: 4. The approximately 41 donors, aged about 6 to 95 years, were systemically healthy Caucasian individuals from Russia. Approximately 9.3 milliliters of peripheral blood were collected from each donor into EDTA-treated Vacutainer tubes. PBMCs were isolated by Ficoll-Paque density-gradient centrifugation, with at least 6 million obtained per sample. Total RNA was extracted from PBMCs with Trizol reagent, with at least 6 micrograms obtained per sample. Naive CD45RAhigh/CD27high T cell percentages were measured by flow cytometry on a PBMC aliquot from every donor. Broad study findings and their caveats: Because profiling used bulk unsorted PBMCs, naive and antigen-experienced compartments could not be compared conclusively. Because donor CMV infection status was unknown, age-related changes in expanded clonotypes were potentially confounded. Observed TCR beta diversity correlated strongly with the percentage of naive T cells measured by flow cytometry. Compared with the aged group, the long-lived group had more naive CD4+ T cells, fewer expanded clones and increased TCR diversity, a pattern suggesting age selection. Estimates of total diversity from one million sequenced T cells were regarded as lower bounds and underestimates. Observed TCR beta diversity per million T cells fell roughly linearly with age, and a significant reduction was already apparent by age around 39.

Recombination linked TRBV29-1 to TRBJ2-1; the central 15 bases match TRBD2. The clonotype comes from an elderly man in good health. Sequencing input: blood. In nucleotides, the sequence is TGCAGCGTTGAAGGGACTAGCGGGAGGGCGGGTGAGCAGTTCTTC. Translated, this gives CSVEGTSGRAGEQFF.